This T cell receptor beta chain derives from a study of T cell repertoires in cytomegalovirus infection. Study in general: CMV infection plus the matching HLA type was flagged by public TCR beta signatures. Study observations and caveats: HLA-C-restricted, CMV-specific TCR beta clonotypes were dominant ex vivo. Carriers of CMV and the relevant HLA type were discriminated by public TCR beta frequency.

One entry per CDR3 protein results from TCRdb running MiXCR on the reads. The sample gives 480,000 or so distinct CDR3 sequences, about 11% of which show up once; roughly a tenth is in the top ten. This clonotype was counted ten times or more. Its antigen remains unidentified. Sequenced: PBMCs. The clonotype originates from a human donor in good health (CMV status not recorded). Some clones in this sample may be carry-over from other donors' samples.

This CDR3 reads CASSSYGGDSLGGYTF. In DNA form, the CDR3 reads TGTGCCAGCAGTTCCTACGGAGGGGATTCCCTCGGGGGCTACACCTTC. J is TRBJ1-2 and V is TRBV6-5, with D perhaps TRBD1 (5 bases). V was clipped by 4 bases and J by 8 bases, with 23 bases between them. CDR1 and CDR2 from the germline V gene are MNHEY and SVGAGI. CDR3 size: 16 residues.